The 12 T cell receptor beta chains given below trace back to one sample, sequenced in a study of early stage breast cancer tumors. The data were produced by immunoSEQ multiplex PCR, yet TCRdb's version contains in-frame clones alone and is incomplete. The sample has almost 55,000 clones; under 95% are singletons. The specimen was blood. Receptors were obtained from a person aged 65 to 85 with breast cancer.

This chain's CDR3 is CASRNRDSRHNEQFF. DNA of the CDR3: TGTGCCAGCAGAAACCGGGACTCGAGACACAATGAGCAGTTCTTC. This chain connects TRBV27 to TRBJ2-1, with D maybe TRBD2 (6 bases). CDR3 length equals 15 residues. Germline assignment: CDR1 MNHEY and CDR2 SMNVEV (reference sequence). With 6 bases removed from V and 5 bases from J, the gap between germline ends came to 17 bases.

This rearrangement joins TRBV11-1 to TRBJ2-4, with 8 bases lining up with TRBD2. Germline CDR1 reads SGHAT; CDR2 reads FQDESV (reference sequence). The CDR3 consists of 13 residues. V shed 8 bases and J 6 bases; nucleotides not matched to a gene: 6. The CDR3 spells CASGGLAGNIQYF. DNA of the CDR3: TGTGCCAGCGGTGGTCTAGCGGGAAACATTCAGTACTTC.

The CDR3 here is CASSLRLAGGEYNEQFF. The CDR3 DNA is TGTGCCAGCAGTCTCAGACTAGCGGGGGGCGAATACAATGAGCAGTTCTTC. The chain joins TRBV7-2 to TRBJ2-1, with 13 bases that match TRBD2. Trimming took 6 bases from V and 4 from J; bases not matched to a gene: 9. Germline V gives CDR1 SGHTA, CDR2 FQGNSA. The CDR3 consists of 17 residues. Looking up the rest from reference TRBV7-2 and TRBJ2-1 gives the full variable domain: GAGVSQSPSNKVTEKGKDVELRCDPISGHTALYWYRQSLGQGLEFLIYFQGNSAPDKSGLPSDRFSAERTGGSVSTLTIQRTQQEDSAVYLCASSLRLAGGEYNEQFFGPGTRLTVL.

The chain is built from TRBV9 and TRBJ1-3, with TRBD1 matching 8 bases. The CDR3 runs 16 residues. Trimming at V came to 0 bases and at J to 4 bases, leaving 6 bases not matched to a gene. Germline V gene data show CDR1 as SGDLS and CDR2 as YYNGEE. This CDR3 is CASSVAGQGQGNTIYF. The CDR3, as DNA: TGTGCCAGCAGCGTAGCCGGACAGGGACAGGGAAACACCATATATTTT. The full variable domain, its missing parts supplied by reference TRBV9 and TRBJ1-3, is DSGVTQTPKHLITATGQRVTLRCSPRSGDLSVYWYQQSLDQGLQFLIQYYNGEERAKGNILERFSAQQFPDLHSELNLSSLELGDSALYFCASSVAGQGQGNTIYFGEGSWLTVV.

This clone occurred once. The chain carries TRBV7-2 and TRBJ2-5; D is uncertain. This CDR3 is 16 amino acids long. Trimming shortened V by 0 bases and J by 1 base, and 12 bases separated the two germline ends. The V gene's germline CDR1 is SGHTA and CDR2 FQGNSA. The CDR3 nucleotides are TGTGCCAGCAGCTTAGCGGCGGCCCCATCCCAAGAGACCCAGTACTTC. Its translation is CASSLAAAPSQETQYF.

The chain employs TRBV7-9 and TRBJ1-4; D not resolved. In germline, CDR1 is SEHNR, CDR2 FQNEAQ (reference sequence). The CDR3 runs 14 residues. The V and J ends lost 2 bases and 8 bases respectively, with 12 bases between them. CDR3 amino acids: CASSLFEGPEKLFF. CDR3 nucleotide sequence: TGTGCCAGCAGCTTATTCGAGGGTCCCGAAAAACTGTTTTTT.

This clone was observed a single time. The gene calls are TRBV28 and TRBJ1-4, with D possibly matching TRBD1 (5 bases). The V gene lost 1 base and the J gene lost 1 base, with 10 bases spanning the gap. Germline CDR1 is MDHEN and CDR2 is SYDVKM. The CDR3 spans 16 residues. The CDR3 region is CASSLYDRLTNEKLFF. The CDR3 nucleotides read TGTGCCAGCAGTTTATACGACAGACTAACTAATGAAAAACTGTTTTTT.

The chain uses TRBV5-1 and TRBJ1-1, with D uncertain. The germline V and J ends were trimmed by 4 bases and 2 bases, with 12 bases remaining between them. CDR1 is SGHRS, CDR2 YFSETQ, per germline. The CDR3 length is 14 residues. The CDR3 DNA sequence: TGCGCCAGCAGCCCCGACCCAGGCAACACTGAAGCTTTCTTT. Translated: CASSPDPGNTEAFF. Together with reference TRBV5-1 and TRBJ1-1, the CDR3 gives the full variable domain: KAGVTQTPRYLIKTRGQQVTLSCSPISGHRSVSWYQQTPGQGLQFLFEYFSETQRNKGNFPGRFSGRQFSNSRSEMNVSTLELGDSALYLCASSPDPGNTEAFFGQGTRLTVV.

The chain links TRBV6-4 to TRBJ1-1; no definite D call. The CDR3 sequence is 16 residues long. V was cut by 0 bases and J by 3 bases, with 14 bases left in between. CDR1 is MRHNA and CDR2 is SNTAGT in the germline V gene. The CDR3 region has the DNA TGTGCCAGCAGTGACTCGAGCGGCGGGATTCACACTGAAGCTTTCTTT. Translation: CASSDSSGGIHTEAFF.

The rearrangement joins TRBV27 to TRBJ1-4, with D possibly being TRBD1 (6 bases). Germline V lookup: CDR1 MNHEY, CDR2 SMNVEV (reference sequence). CDR3 size: 15 residues. The V and J ends lost 0 bases and 8 bases respectively, with 13 bases between them. CDR3 region: CASSLSQPGQEKLFF. The DNA for the CDR3 is TGTGCCAGCAGTTTATCGCAACCGGGACAAGAAAAACTGTTTTTT.

The genes are TRBV5-8 and TRBJ1-6; D gene uncertain. Between the trimmed V and J ends, which lost 0 bases and 7 bases, there was a span of 11 bases. The CDR3 consists of 15 residues. CDR1 is SGHTS and CDR2 is YDEGEE in the germline V gene. The CDR3 region is CASSLVSGGNSPLHF. CDR3 sequence (DNA): TGTGCCAGCAGCTTGGTGTCAGGAGGCAATTCACCCCTCCACTTT.

The CDR3: CASRTSLAGLSTDTQYF. The CDR3 DNA reads TGTGCCAGCCGTACCTCATTAGCGGGATTAAGCACAGATACGCAGTATTTT. The rearrangement links TRBV2 to TRBJ2-3, with 8 bases aligning to TRBD2. The trim removed 8 bases at V and 0 bases at J, leaving 13 bases unmatched. CDR1 and CDR2 (germline): SNHLY, FYNNEI. The CDR3 totals 17 residues.